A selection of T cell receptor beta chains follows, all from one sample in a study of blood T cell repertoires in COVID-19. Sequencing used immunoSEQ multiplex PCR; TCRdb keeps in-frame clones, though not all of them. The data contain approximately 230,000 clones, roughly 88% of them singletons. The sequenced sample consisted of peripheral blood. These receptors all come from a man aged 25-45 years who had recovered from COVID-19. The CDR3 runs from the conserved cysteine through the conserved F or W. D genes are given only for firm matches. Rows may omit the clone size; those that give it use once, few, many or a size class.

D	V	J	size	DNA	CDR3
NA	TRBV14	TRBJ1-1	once	TGTGCCAGCAGCCAACCCTCAGGAGGGCTCCAACGGGGAGCTTTCTTT	CASSQPSGGLQRGAFF
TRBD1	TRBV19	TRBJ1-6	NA	TGTGCCACACTACAGGGGGGAAATTCACCCCTCCACTTT	CATLQGGNSPLHF
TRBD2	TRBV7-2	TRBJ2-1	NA	TGTGCCAGCAGCCTAGCGGCGGGCTGGGATGAGCAGTTCTTC	CASSLAAGWDEQFF
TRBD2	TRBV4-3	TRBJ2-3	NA	TGCGCCAGCAGCCAATCGCCTAGCGGGGGGGCGTCCGAAACAGATACGCAGTATTTT	CASSQSPSGGASETDTQYF
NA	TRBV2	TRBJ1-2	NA	TGTGCCAGGCAGGGGAGGGGTTCAGGCTACACCTTC	CARQGRGSGYTF
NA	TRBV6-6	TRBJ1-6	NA	TGTGCCAGCAGCCCCCCGGGAATTTCACCCCTCCACTTT	CASSPPGISPLHF
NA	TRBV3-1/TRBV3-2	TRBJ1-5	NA	TGTGCCAGCAGCCTTGGCCGGGAGGCATTGCCCCAGCATTTT	CASSLGREALPQHF
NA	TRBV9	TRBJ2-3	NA	TGTGCCAGCGCGCGCCCTGGGAGAACAGATACGCAGTATTTT	CASARPGRTDTQYF
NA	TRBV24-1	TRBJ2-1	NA	TGTGCCACCAGTGATTCCCGAGAGGGAAATGAGCAGTTCTTC	CATSDSREGNEQFF
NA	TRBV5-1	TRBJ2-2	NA	TGCGCCAGCAGCTCGGACGGCGGGGTGTCCGGGGAGCTGTTTTTT	CASSSDGGVSGELFF
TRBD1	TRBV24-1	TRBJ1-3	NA	TGTGCCACCAGTGATTCCGGGACAGGGGATGGAAACACCATATATTTT	CATSDSGTGDGNTIYF